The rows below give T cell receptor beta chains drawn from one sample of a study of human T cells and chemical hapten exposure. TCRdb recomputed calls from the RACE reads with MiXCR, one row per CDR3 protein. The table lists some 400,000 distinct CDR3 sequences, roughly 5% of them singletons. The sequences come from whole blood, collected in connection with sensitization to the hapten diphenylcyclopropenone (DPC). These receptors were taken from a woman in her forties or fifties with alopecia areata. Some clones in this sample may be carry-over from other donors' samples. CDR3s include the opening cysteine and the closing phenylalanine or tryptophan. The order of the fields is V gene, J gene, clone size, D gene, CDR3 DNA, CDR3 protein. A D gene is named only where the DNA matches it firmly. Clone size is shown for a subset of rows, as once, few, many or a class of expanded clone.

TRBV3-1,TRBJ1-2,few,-,TGTGCCAGCAGCCAAGTGGTCGCTAACTATGGCTACACCTTC,CASSQVVANYGYTF
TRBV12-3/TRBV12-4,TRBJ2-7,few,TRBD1,TGTGCCAGCAGTTTAGGAGGGACAGGGATCTACGAGCAGTACTTC,CASSLGGTGIYEQYF
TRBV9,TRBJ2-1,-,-,TGTGCCAGCAGCGTTACCCCCGGGGGATTGACCTACAATGAGCAGTTCTTC,CASSVTPGGLTYNEQFF
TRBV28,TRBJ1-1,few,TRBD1,TGTGCCAGCAGATTAGGGGGCGAGGGGAACACTGAAGCTTTCTTT,CASRLGGEGNTEAFF
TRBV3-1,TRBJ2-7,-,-,TGTGCCAGCAGCCAAGTAGAGACGGAGCAGTACTTC,CASSQVETEQYF
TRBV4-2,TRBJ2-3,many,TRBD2,TGTGCCAGCAGCCAAGAAGGAACTAGCGGGCCAGATACGCAGTATTTT,CASSQEGTSGPDTQYF
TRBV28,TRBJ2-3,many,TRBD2,TGTGCCAGGGGGACAGCGGGAGGGCCGGGTACGCAGTATTTT,CARGTAGGPGTQYF
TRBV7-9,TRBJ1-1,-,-,TGTGCCAGCAGCCCCCTCAAGGGCGTAGGCACTGAAGCTTTCTTT,CASSPLKGVGTEAFF
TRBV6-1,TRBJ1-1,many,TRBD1,TGTGCCAGCAGTCTCTCGACAGGGATGAACACTGAAGCTTTCTTT,CASSLSTGMNTEAFF
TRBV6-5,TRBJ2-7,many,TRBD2,TGTGCCAGCAGTTACGCGGGGGGGGGCTCCTACGAGCAGTACTTC,CASSYAGGGSYEQYF
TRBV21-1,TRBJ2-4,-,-,TGTGCCAGCAGCAATCAAAAGATAGCCAAAAACATTCAGTACTTC,CASSNQKIAKNIQYF
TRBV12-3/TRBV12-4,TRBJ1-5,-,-,TGTGCCAGCAGCCCGATCTCAGGTACATATCAGCCCCAGCATTTT,CASSPISGTYQPQHF
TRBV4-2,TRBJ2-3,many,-,TGTGCCAGCAGCCAAGAAGAGGGGCCCGGGGATACGCAGTATTTT,CASSQEEGPGDTQYF
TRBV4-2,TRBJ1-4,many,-,TGTGCCAGCAGCCCCGTTAATGAAAAACTGTTTTTT,CASSPVNEKLFF
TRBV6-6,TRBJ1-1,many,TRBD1,TGTGCCAGCAGTTACGAGCCAGGGGGATTGAACACTGAAGCTTTCTTT,CASSYEPGGLNTEAFF
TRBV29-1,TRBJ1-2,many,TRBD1,TGCAGCGTTATAGGACAGGGGGACCATGGCTACACCTTC,CSVIGQGDHGYTF
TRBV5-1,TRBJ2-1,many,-,TGCGCCAGCAGCTTTGACTCCAATTACAATGAGCAGTTCTTC,CASSFDSNYNEQFF
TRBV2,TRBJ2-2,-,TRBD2,TGTGCCAGCAAGGGAGGGTCTAGTTTAGCCGGGGAGCTGTTTTTT,CASKGGSSLAGELFF
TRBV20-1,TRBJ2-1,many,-,TGCAGTGCTAGGCCCGGGACAAGCTCCTACAATGAGCAGTTCTTC,CSARPGTSSYNEQFF
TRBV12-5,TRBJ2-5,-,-,TGTGCTAGTGGGCCTGGACGGGCGGGCGTAGGCCAAGAGACCCAGTACTTC,CASGPGRAGVGQETQYF
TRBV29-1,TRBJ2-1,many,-,TGCAGCGCAACGGCTAGCAATGAGCAGTTCTTC,CSATASNEQFF
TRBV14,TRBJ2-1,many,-,TGTGCCAGTCAACCCGCGGTTGCCACCTACAATGAGCAGTTCTTC,CASQPAVATYNEQFF
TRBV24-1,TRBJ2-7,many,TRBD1,TGTGCCACCAGTGATTTTATGTCTGGACAGGTTTACTGCTCCTACGAGCAGTACTTC,CATSDFMSGQVYCSYEQYF
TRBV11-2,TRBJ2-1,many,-,TGTGCCAGCAGCTCCTACCCAACTCCTGAGCAGTTCTTC,CASSSYPTPEQFF
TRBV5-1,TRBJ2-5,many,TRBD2,TGCGCCAGCAGCCCGGGACTAGCGGGAGGGTACTCGGCGCAAGAGACCCAGTACTTC,CASSPGLAGGYSAQETQYF
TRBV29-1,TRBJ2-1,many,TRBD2,TGCAGCGTAGGGACTAGCGGGAGTTTATATGAGCAGTTCTTC,CSVGTSGSLYEQFF
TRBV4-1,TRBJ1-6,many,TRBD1,TGCGCCAGCAGCCTTGGGACAGGGGGCGATTCACCCCTCCACTTT,CASSLGTGGDSPLHF
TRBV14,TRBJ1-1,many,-,TGTGCCAGCAGCCAAGATCTGGGCCTGGGCACTGAAGCTTTCTTT,CASSQDLGLGTEAFF
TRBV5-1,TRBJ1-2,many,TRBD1,TGCGCCAGCAGCTCTTCCGGGACAGGGGGCCTCTATGGCTACACCTTC,CASSSSGTGGLYGYTF
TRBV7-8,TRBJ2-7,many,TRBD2,TGTGCCAGCAGCTTAGTCCCCGGCGGGGGGGCGAGCTCCTACGAGCAGTACTTC,CASSLVPGGGASSYEQYF
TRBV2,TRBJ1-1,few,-,TGTGCCAGCAGTGAAACCGAGAACACTGAAGCTTTCTTT,CASSETENTEAFF
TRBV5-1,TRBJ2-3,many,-,TGCGCCAGCAGCTTGGGTTCTCCAGATACGCAGTATTTT,CASSLGSPDTQYF